This T cell receptor (beta chain) was obtained from a study of CD8 T cells in ankylosing spondylitis. The study, taken as a whole, reports: Seemingly distinctive of ankylosing spondylitis blood was a TCR beta motif formed by eight highly homologous variants. The clones that were linked to disease were reported to be significantly enriched in matched synovial fluid samples from ankylosing spondylitis patients.

Germline CDR1 and CDR2: ENHRY and SYGVKD. The CDR3 is 13 amino acids. The V gene lost 5 bases and the J gene lost 2 bases, with 10 bases spanning the gap. This clonotype was seen repeatedly, ten times or more. The target antigen is unknown. Construction of TCR beta libraries was performed using quantitative 5'-RACE with molecular barcodes. TCRdb recomputed calls from the 5' RACE reads with MiXCR, one row per CDR3 protein. The repertoire has about 240,000 distinct CDR3 sequences, 8.6% of them found once; the top ten carry approximately 6.2%. The sequenced material came from blood, either unsorted or a sorted T cell fraction (not recorded which). The chain employs TRBV10-3 and TRBJ2-7, with no clear D. The TCR sequence derives from a male donor with ankylosing spondylitis or in good health (not recorded which). The CDR3 coding sequence is TGTGCCATCAGTACCGGGCGCCCCTACGAGCAGTACTTC. Protein product: CAISTGRPYEQYF.